This T cell receptor beta chain was obtained from a study of Graves' ophthalmopathy and Graves' hyperthyroidism. RNA served as the template for amplifying TCR beta CDR3 regions. HTBI primers served in a first-round RT-PCR, which a second-round multiplex PCR followed. TCRdb redid the calling of the multiplex PCR reads with MiXCR, one entry per CDR3 protein. The table records 500,000 to 800,000 distinct CDR3 sequences, over 40% of them present only once. This clonotype was detected only a few times. A much larger clone lies one base from this, so it may be a read error. Likely a read error: the CDR3 ends without its conserved phenylalanine or tryptophan. The sequence came from an adult man with Graves' ophthalmopathy. What was sequenced was peripheral blood.

CDR3 amino acids: CSVEAANTGELFS. The CDR3 region has the DNA TGCAGCGTGGAAGCGGCGAACACCGGGGAGCTGTTTTCT. V usage is TRBV29-1 and J usage is TRBJ2-2; possible D gene TRBD2, 5 bases. This CDR3 has 13 residues. Germline values: CDR1 SQVTM, CDR2 ANQGSEA.